These 7 T cell receptor beta chains were sequenced from one sample in a study of T-cell memory formation after mild COVID-19. TCRdb redid the calling of the 5' RACE reads with MiXCR, one entry per CDR3 protein. The sample holds hundreds of thousands of distinct CDR3 sequences, less than 20% seen once. The specimen was PBMCs or a T cell subset sorted from them (not recorded which). These receptors were collected from a man between 18 and 35 years old who had mild COVID-19 (a few samples of this study predate the infection). Cell type and time point are not known.

This rearrangement joins TRBV18 to TRBJ1-5; D uncertain. The CDR3 spans 13 residues. The V and J ends lost 2 bases and 4 bases respectively, with 6 bases between them. Germline assignment: CDR1 KGHSH and CDR2 LQKENI. The CDR3 loop reads CASSPEINQPQHF. CDR3 nucleotide sequence: TGTGCCAGCTCACCAGAGATAAATCAGCCCCAGCATTTT.

The table lists this clonotype with a few counts. This sequence joins TRBV7-2 and TRBJ2-5; D tentatively reads TRBD1 or TRBD2 (6 bases each). The CDR3 sequence is 16 residues long. The V gene lost 3 bases and the J gene lost 4 bases, with 18 bases spanning the gap. Germline V CDR1 and CDR2: SGHTA, FQGNSA. CDR3 sequence (DNA): TGTGCCAGCAGCTTCTCGGGGGCTGGGGGGAGAGAGACCCAGTACTTC. This translates into CASSFSGAGGRETQYF.

This clonotype was observed a few times. J is TRBJ1-2 and V is TRBV5-1; no reliable D call. The germline V and J ends were trimmed by 2 bases and 3 bases, with 8 bases remaining between them. The germline CDR1 and CDR2 sequences are SGHRS and YFSETQ. The CDR3 contains 13 residues. CDR3 in amino acids: CASSFTEDYGYTF. CDR3 DNA: TGCGCCAGCAGCTTCACAGAGGACTATGGCTACACCTTC.

This rearrangement joins TRBV19 to TRBJ1-1, with D unresolved. CDR3 length: 12 residues. The germline V gene encodes CDR1 LNHDA and CDR2 SQIVND (reference sequence). V lost 5 bases and J 4 bases, leaving 8 bases between the germline ends. CDR3 amino acids: CASSPDGTEAFF. CDR3 bases: TGTGCCAGTAGTCCGGATGGCACTGAAGCTTTCTTT.

This clonotype was counted a few times. The chain combines TRBV18 with TRBJ2-3; TRBD2 might be the D (6 bases). Per germline, CDR1 KGHSH and CDR2 LQKENI. This CDR3 is built from 18 residues. V was cut by 3 bases and J by 0 bases, with 19 bases left in between. The CDR3 sequence is CASSPMPGLLTSTDTQYF. The DNA of the CDR3 is TGTGCCAGCTCACCGATGCCGGGACTCCTCACTAGCACAGATACGCAGTATTTT.

This clonotype turned up a few times. The gene calls are TRBV5-1 and TRBJ2-1, with D uncertain. Trimming took 3 bases from V and 1 from J, leaving 14 bases between them. Germline-derived CDR1 and CDR2 are SGHRS and YFSETQ. CDR3 length equals 16 residues. The DNA of the CDR3 is TGCGCCAGCAGCTCCCAGGCGGCAGGATCCTACAATGAGCAGTTCTTC. Its protein is CASSSQAAGSYNEQFF.

The chain uses TRBV5-1 and TRBJ2-6; D gene unclear. V dropped 5 bases and J dropped 2 bases, with 8 bases sitting between them. The CDR3 covers 14 residues. Germline assignment: CDR1 SGHRS and CDR2 YFSETQ. CDR3 residues: CASRDPAGANVLTF. DNA of the CDR3: TGCGCCAGCAGAGATCCAGCTGGGGCCAACGTCCTGACTTTC. Full variable domain (rest looked up from reference TRBV5-1 and TRBJ2-6): KAGVTQTPRYLIKTRGQQVTLSCSPISGHRSVSWYQQTPGQGLQFLFEYFSETQRNKGNFPGRFSGRQFSNSRSEMNVSTLELGDSALYLCASRDPAGANVLTFGAGSRLTVL.